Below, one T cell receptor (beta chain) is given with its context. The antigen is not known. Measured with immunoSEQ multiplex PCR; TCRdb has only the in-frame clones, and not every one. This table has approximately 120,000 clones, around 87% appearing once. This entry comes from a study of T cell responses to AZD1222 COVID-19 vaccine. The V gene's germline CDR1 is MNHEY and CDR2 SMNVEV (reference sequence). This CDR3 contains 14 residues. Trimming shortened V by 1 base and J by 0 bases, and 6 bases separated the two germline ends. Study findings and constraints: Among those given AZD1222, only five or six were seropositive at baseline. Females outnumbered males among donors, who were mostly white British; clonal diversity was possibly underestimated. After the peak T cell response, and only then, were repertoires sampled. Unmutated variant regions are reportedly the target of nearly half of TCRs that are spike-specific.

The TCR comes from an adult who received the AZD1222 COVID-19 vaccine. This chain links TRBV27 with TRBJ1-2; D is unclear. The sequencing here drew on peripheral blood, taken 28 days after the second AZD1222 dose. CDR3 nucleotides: TGTGCCAGCAGTTTATACCGAGCTAACTATGGCTACACCTTC. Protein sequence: CASSLYRANYGYTF.